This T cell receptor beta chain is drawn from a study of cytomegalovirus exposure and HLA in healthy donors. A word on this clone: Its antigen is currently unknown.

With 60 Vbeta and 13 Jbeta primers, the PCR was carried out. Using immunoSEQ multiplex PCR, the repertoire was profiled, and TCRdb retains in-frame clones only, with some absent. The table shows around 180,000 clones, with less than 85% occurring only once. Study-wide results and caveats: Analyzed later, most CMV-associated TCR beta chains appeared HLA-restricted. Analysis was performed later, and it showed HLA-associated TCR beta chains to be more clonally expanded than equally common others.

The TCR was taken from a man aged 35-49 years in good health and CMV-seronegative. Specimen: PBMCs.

CDR3 nucleotide sequence: TGTGCCAGTAGTACGACAGGAGGCGGATACGAGCAGTACTTC. It translates to CASSTTGGGYEQYF. This chain links TRBV19 with TRBJ2-5, with D possibly being TRBD1 (6 bases). Matching the DNA end better, TRBJ2-7 makes the J call doubtful. Germline-derived CDR1 and CDR2 are LNHDA and SQIVND (reference sequence). CDR3 size: 14 residues.